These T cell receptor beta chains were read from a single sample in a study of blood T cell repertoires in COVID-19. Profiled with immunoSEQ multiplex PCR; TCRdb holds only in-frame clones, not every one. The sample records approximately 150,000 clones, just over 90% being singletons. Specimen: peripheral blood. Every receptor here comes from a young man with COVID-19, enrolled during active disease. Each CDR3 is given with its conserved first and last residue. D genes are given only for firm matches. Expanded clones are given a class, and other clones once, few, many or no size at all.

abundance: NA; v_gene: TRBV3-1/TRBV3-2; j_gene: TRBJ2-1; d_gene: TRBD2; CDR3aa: CASSRERGSSYNEQFF; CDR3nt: TGTGCCAGCAGCAGGGAGCGGGGAAGCTCCTACAATGAGCAGTTCTTC
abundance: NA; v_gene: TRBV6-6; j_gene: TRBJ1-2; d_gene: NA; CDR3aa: CASSYSLSGADYGYTF; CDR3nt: TGTGCCAGCAGTTACTCGCTGAGCGGGGCGGACTATGGCTACACCTTC
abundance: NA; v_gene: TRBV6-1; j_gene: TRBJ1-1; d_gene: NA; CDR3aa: CASSEENRANTEAFF; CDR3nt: TGTGCCAGCAGTGAAGAAAACAGGGCGAACACTGAAGCTTTCTTT
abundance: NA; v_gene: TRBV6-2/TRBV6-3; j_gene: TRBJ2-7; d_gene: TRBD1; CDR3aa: CASSQPGQPYEQYF; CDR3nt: TGTGCCAGCAGTCAACCGGGACAGCCCTACGAGCAGTACTTC
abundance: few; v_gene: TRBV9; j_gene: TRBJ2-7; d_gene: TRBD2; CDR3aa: CASSVGAGVTYEQYF; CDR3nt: TGTGCCAGCAGCGTAGGAGCGGGAGTGACCTACGAGCAGTACTTC
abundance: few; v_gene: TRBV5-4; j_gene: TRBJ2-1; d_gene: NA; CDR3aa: CSSSKGSGPYNEQFF; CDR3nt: TGTTCCAGCAGCAAAGGGAGCGGACCCTACAATGAGCAGTTCTTC
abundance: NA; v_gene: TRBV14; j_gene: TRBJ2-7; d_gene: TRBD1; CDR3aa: CASSQDLVATGKYF; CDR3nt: TGTGCCAGCAGCCAAGATTTGGTAGCGACAGGGAAGTACTTC
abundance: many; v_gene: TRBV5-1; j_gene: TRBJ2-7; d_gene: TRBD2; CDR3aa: CASSELSGSSYEQYF; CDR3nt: TGCGCCAGCAGCGAGTTGAGCGGGAGCTCCTACGAGCAGTACTTC
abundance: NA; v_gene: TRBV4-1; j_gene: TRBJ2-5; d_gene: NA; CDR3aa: CASSPTGEETQYF; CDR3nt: TGCGCCAGCAGCCCGACAGGAGAAGAGACCCAGTACTTC
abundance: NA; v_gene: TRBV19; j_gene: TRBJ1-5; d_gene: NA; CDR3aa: CASSALDGTNQPQHF; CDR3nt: TGTGCCAGTAGTGCTTTGGACGGGACAAATCAGCCCCAGCATTTT
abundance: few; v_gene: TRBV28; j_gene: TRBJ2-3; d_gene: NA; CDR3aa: CASSSPTGRTDTQYF; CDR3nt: TGTGCCAGCAGTTCCCCGACAGGGAGGACAGATACGCAGTATTTT
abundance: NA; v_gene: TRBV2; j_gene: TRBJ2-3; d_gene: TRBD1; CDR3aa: CASTEWTGDTDTQYF; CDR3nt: TGTGCCAGCACCGAATGGACAGGGGACACAGATACGCAGTATTTT
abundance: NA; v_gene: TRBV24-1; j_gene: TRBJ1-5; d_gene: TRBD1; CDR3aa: CATAGTGRDQPQHF; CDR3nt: TGTGCCACCGCCGGGACAGGGAGGGATCAGCCCCAGCATTTT
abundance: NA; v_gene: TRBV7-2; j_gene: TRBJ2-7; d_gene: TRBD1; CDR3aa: CASSFDRGSDEQYF; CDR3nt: TGTGCCAGCAGCTTCGACAGGGGCTCGGACGAGCAGTACTTC
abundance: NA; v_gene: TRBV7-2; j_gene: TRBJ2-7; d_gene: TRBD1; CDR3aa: CASSLGNAQGSEQYF; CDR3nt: TGTGCCAGCAGCTTAGGGAACGCACAGGGGAGCGAGCAGTACTTC
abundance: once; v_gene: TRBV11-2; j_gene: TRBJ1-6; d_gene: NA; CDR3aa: CASSGRGSDNSPLHF; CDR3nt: TGTGCCAGCAGCGGGAGGGGTTCTGATAATTCACCCCTCCACTTT
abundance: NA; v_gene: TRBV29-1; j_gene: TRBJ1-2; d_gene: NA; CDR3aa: CSVQGIMDYGYTF; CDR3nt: TGCAGCGTTCAGGGAATAATGGACTATGGCTACACCTTC
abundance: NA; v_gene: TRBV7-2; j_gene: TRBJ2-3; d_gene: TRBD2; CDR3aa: CASSLGTSGGTDTQYF; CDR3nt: TGTGCCAGCAGCTTAGGAACTAGCGGGGGCACAGATACGCAGTATTTT
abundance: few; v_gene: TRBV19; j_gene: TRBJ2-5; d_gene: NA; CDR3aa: CASRKGGEETQYF; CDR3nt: TGTGCCAGTAGGAAGGGGGGGGAAGAGACCCAGTACTTC
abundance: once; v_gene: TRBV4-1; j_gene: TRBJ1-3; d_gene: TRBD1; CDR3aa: CASSNTGAGGNTIYF; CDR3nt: TGCGCCAGCAGCAACACAGGGGCAGGAGGAAACACCATATATTTT
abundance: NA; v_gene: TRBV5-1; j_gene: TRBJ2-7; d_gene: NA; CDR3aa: CASGAGQSLSGEQYF; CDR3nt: TGCGCCAGCGGCGCGGGACAGTCCTTGAGCGGTGAGCAGTACTTC
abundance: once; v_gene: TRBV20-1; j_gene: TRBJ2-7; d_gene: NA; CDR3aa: CSASPLAGLSYEQYF; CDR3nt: TGCAGTGCTAGTCCTTTGGCGGGCCTCTCCTACGAGCAGTACTTC
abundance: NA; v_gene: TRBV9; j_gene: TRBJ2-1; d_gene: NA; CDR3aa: CASSDSGPYNEQFF; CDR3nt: TGTGCCAGCAGCGATAGCGGACCCTACAATGAGCAGTTCTTC
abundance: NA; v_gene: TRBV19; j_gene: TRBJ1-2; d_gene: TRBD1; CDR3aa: CASSSDRGRIYGYTF; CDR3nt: TGTGCCAGTAGTAGCGACAGGGGGCGGATCTATGGCTACACCTTC
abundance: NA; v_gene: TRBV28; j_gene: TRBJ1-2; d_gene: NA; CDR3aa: CASRLDSAHYTF; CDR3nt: TGTGCCAGCAGATTGGACAGCGCCCACTACACCTTC
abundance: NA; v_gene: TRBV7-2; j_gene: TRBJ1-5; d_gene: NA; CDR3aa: CASSTGQYNQPQHF; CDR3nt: TGTGCCAGCAGCACCGGACAGTACAATCAGCCCCAGCATTTT
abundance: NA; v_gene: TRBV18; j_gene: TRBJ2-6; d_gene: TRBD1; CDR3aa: CASSPRTGSGANVLTF; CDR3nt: TGTGCCAGCTCACCCAGGACAGGGTCTGGGGCCAACGTCCTGACTTTC
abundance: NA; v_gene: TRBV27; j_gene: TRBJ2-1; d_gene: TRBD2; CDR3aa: CASSSWTSGRNEQFF; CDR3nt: TGTGCCAGCAGTTCCTGGACTAGCGGGAGGAATGAGCAGTTCTTC
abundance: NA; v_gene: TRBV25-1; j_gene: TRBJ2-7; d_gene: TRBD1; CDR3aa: CASSRDRGYEQYF; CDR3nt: TGTGCCAGCAGTCGCGACAGGGGGTACGAGCAGTACTTC
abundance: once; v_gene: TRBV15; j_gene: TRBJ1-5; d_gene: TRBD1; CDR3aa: CATSTGTDNQPQHF; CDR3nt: TGTGCCACCAGCACTGGGACAGACAATCAGCCCCAGCATTTT
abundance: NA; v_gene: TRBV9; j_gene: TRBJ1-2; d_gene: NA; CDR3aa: CASSVAGTNYGYTF; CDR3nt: TGTGCCAGCAGCGTAGCGGGGACAAACTATGGCTACACCTTC
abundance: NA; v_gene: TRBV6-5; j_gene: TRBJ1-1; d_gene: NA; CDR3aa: CASSYTPGRAGTEAFF; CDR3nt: TGTGCCAGCAGTTACACCCCCGGCAGGGCAGGCACTGAAGCTTTCTTT
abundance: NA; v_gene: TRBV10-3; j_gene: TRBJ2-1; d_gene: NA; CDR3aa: CAITGKPSVRYNEQFF; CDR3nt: TGTGCCATCACCGGTAAACCTAGCGTCCGTTACAATGAGCAGTTCTTC
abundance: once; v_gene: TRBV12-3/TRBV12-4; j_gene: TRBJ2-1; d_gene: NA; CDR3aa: CASSVTYNEQFF; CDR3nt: TGTGCCAGCAGCGTGACATACAATGAGCAGTTCTTC
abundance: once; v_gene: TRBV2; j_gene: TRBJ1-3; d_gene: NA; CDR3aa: CASRRDTRNTIYF; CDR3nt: TGTGCCAGCAGACGGGACACAAGAAACACCATATATTTT
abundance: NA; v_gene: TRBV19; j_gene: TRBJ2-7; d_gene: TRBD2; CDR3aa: CASSVTSGEPYYEQYF; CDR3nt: TGTGCCAGTAGTGTAACTAGCGGGGAACCCTACTACGAGCAGTACTTC
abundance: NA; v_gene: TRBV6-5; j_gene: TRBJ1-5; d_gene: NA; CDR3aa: CASSYLGSNSNQPQHF; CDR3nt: TGTGCCAGCAGTTATCTCGGTTCGAATAGCAATCAGCCCCAGCATTTT
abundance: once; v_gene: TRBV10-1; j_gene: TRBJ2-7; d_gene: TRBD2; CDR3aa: CASSEGASGYSYEQYF; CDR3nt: TGCGCCAGCAGTGAGGGGGCTAGCGGTTATTCCTACGAGCAGTACTTC
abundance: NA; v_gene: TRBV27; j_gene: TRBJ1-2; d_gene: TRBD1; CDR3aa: CASSKPGQGFGYTF; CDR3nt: TGTGCCAGCAGTAAGCCGGGACAGGGTTTCGGCTACACCTTC
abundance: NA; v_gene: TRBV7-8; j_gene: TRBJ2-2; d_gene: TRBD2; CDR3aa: CASFPGPGRTRENAGELFF; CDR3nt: TGTGCCAGCTTCCCCGGCCCAGGGCGAACGCGGGAGAACGCCGGGGAGCTGTTTTTT
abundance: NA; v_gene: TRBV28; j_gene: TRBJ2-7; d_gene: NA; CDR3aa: CASSLIAPAEQYF; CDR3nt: TGTGCCAGCAGTTTAATCGCGCCAGCGGAGCAGTACTTC
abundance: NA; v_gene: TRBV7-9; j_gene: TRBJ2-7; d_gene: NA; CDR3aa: CASSFTGKPYEQYF; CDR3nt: TGTGCCAGCAGCTTCACGGGAAAACCTTACGAGCAGTACTTC
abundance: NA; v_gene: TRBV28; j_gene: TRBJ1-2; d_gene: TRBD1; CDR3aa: CASSLFGTVNYGYTF; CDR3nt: TGTGCCAGCAGTTTATTTGGGACAGTCAACTATGGCTACACCTTC
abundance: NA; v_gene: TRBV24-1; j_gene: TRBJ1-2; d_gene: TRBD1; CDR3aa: CATSDFGTGGFYGYTF; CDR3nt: TGTGCCACCAGTGATTTCGGGACAGGGGGCTTCTATGGCTACACCTTC
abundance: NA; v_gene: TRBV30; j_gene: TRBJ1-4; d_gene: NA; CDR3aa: CAWSGLSRVEKLLF; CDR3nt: TGTGCCTGGAGTGGTCTAAGCAGGGTTGAAAAACTGCTTTTT